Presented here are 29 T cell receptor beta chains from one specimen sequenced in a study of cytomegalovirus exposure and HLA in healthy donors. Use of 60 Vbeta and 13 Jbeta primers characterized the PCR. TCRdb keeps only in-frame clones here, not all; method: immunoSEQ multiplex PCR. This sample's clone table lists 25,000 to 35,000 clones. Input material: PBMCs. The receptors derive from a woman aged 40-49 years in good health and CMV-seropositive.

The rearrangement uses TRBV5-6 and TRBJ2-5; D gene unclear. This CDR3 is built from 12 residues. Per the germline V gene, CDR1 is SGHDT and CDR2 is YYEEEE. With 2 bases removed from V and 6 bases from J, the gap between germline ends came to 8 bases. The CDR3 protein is CASSFLDQTQYF. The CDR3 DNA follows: TGTGCCAGCAGCTTCCTAGATCAGACCCAGTACTTC.

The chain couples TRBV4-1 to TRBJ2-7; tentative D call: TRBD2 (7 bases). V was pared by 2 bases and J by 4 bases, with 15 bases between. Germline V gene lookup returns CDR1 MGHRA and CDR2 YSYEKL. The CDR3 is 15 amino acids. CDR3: CASSQFRGGVYEQYF. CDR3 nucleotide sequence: TGCGCCAGCAGCCAATTCAGGGGAGGGGTATACGAGCAGTACTTC.

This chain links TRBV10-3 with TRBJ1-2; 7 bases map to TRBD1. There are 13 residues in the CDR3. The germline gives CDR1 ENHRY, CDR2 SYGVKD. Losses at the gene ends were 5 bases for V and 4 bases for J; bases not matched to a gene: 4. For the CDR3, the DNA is TGTGCCATCAGTCAGACAGGGACCTATGGCTACACCTTC. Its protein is CAISQTGTYGYTF.

DNA for the CDR3: TGCGCCAGCAGCCTTATTTACTCCTACGAGCAGTACTTC. It codes for CASSLIYSYEQYF. This chain joins TRBV5-1 and TRBJ2-7; no firm D call. Trimming pared 4 bases from V and 0 bases from J, leaving 8 bases between. The CDR3 spans 13 residues. CDR1 SGHRS and CDR2 YFSETQ come from the germline V gene.

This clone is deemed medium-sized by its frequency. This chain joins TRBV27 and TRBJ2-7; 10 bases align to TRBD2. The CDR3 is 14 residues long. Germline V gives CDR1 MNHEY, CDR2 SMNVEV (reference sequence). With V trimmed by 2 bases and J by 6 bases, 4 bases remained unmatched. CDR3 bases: TGTGCCAGCAGTTTAGTAGCGGGAGGCCGCGAGCAGTACTTC. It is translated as CASSLVAGGREQYF.

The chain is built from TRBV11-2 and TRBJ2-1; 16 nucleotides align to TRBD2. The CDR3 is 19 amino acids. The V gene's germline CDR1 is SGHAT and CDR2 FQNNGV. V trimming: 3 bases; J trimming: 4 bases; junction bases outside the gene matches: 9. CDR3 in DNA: TGTGCCAGCAGCTTCGGGACTAGCGGGAGGGCCCCACATTACAATGAGCAGTTCTTC. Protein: CASSFGTSGRAPHYNEQFF.

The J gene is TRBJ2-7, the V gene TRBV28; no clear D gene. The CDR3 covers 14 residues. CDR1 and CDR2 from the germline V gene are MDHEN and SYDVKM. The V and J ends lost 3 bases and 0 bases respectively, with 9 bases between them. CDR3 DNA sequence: TGTGCCAGCAGTTTTCCAGTCCCCTCCTACGAGCAGTACTTC. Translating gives CASSFPVPSYEQYF.

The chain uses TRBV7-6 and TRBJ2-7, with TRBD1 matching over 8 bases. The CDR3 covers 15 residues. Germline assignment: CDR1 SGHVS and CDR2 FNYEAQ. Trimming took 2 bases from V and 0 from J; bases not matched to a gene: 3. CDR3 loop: CASSLTGGSSYEQYF. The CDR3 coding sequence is TGTGCCAGCAGCTTAACAGGGGGGAGCTCCTACGAGCAGTACTTC.

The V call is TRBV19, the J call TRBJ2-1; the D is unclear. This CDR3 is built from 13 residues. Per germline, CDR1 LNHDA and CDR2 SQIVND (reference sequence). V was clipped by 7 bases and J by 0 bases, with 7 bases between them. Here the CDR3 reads CASNPGSYNEQFF. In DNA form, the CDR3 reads TGTGCCAGTAACCCCGGCTCCTACAATGAGCAGTTCTTC.

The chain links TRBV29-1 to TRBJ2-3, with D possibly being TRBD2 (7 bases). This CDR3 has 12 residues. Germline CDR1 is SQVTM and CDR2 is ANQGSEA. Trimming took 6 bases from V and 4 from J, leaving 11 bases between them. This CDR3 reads CSVEGGADTQYF. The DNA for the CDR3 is TGCAGCGTCGAGGGGGGGGCAGATACGCAGTATTTT.

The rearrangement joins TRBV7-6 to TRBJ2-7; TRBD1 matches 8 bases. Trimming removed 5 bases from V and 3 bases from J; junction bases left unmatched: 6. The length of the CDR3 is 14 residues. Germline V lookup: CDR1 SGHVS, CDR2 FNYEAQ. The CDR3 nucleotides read TGTGCCAGCAGCCCTACGGGACAGGACTACGAGCAGTACTTC. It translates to CASSPTGQDYEQYF. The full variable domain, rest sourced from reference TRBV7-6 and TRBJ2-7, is GAGVSQSPRYKVTKRGQDVALRCDPISGHVSLYWYRQALGQGPEFLTYFNYEAQQDKSGLPNDRFSAERPEGSISTLTIQRTEQRDSAMYRCASSPTGQDYEQYFGPGTRLTVT.

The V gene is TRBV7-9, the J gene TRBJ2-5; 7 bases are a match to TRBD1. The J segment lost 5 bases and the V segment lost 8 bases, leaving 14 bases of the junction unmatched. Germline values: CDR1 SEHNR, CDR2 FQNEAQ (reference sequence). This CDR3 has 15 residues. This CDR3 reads CASGSNRGVGETQYF. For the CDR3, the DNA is TGTGCCAGCGGCTCGAACAGGGGAGTTGGGGAGACCCAGTACTTC.

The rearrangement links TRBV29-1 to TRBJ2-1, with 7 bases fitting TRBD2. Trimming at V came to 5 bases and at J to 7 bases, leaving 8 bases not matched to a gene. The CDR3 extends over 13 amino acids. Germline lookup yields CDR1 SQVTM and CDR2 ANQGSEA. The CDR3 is CSVLSSGGNEQFF. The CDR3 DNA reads TGCAGCGTTTTGTCTAGCGGCGGGAATGAGCAGTTCTTC.

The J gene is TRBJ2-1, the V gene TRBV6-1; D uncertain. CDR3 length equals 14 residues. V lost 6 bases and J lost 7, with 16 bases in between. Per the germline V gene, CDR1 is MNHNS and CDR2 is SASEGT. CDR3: CASSQTVRRNEQFF. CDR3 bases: TGTGCCAGCAGCCAAACCGTGAGGCGGAATGAGCAGTTCTTC.

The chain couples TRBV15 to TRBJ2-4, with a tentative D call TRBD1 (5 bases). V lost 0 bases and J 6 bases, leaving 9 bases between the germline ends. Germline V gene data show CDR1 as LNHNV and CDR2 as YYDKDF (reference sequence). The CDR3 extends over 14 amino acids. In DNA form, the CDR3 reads TGTGCCACCAGCAGAGACAGGGTCGGAAACATTCAGTACTTC. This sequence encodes CATSRDRVGNIQYF.

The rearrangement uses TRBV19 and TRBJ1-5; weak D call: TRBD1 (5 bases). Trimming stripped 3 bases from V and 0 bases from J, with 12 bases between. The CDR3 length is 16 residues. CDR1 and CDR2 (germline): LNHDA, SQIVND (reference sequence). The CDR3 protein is CASSILGRYSNQPQHF. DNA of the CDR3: TGTGCCAGTAGTATTTTGGGGCGGTATAGCAATCAGCCCCAGCATTTT.

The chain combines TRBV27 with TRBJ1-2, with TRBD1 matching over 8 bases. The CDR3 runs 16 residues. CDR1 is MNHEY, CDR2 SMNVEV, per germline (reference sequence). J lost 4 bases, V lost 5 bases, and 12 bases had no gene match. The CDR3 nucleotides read TGTGCCAGCAGTCGCGGACAGGGTCCTAAGGGCTATGGCTACACCTTC. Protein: CASSRGQGPKGYGYTF.

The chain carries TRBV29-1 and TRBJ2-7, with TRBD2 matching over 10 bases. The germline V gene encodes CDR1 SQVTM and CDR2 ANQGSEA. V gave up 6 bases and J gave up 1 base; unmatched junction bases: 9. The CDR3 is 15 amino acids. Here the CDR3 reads CSVKVRLAGSYEQYF. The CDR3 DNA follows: TGCAGCGTGAAGGTCCGACTAGCGGGTTCCTACGAGCAGTACTTC.

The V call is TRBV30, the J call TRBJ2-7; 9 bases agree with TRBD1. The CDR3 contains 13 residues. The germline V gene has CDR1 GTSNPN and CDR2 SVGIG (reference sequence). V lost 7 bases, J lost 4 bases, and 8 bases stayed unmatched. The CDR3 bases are TGTGCCTCCTCACAGGGGGCGGTATACGAGCAGTACTTC. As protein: CASSQGAVYEQYF. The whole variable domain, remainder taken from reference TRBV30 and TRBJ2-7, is SQTIHQWPATLVQPVGSPLSLECTVEGTSNPNLYWYRQAAGRGLQLLFYSVGIGQISSEVPQNLSASRPQDRQFILSSKKLLLSDSGFYLCASSQGAVYEQYFGPGTRLTVT.

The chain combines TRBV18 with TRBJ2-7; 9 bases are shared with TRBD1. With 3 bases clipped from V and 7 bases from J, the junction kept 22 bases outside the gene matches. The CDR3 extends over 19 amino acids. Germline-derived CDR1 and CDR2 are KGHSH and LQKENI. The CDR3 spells CASSPTGGTGYSVAREQYF. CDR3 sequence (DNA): TGTGCCAGCTCACCCACCGGGGGGACAGGGTACTCCGTGGCTCGTGAGCAGTACTTC.

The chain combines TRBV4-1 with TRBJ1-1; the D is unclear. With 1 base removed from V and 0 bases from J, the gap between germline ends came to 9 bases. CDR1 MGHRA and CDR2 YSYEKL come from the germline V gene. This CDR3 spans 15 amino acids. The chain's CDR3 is CASSQVAGLNTEAFF. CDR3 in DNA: TGCGCCAGCAGCCAAGTAGCGGGTTTGAACACTGAAGCTTTCTTT.

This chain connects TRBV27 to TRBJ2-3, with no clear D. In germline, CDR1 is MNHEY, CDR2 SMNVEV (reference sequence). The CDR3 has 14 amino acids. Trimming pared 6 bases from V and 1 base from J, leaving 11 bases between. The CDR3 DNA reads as TGTGCCAGCAGGGGCTACACCGGCACAGATACGCAGTATTTT. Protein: CASRGYTGTDTQYF.

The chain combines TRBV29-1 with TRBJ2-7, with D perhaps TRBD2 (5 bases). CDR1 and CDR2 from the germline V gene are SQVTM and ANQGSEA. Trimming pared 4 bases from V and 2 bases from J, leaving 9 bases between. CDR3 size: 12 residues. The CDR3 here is CSVGGGPYEQYF. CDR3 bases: TGCAGCGTTGGTGGAGGTCCCTACGAGCAGTACTTC.

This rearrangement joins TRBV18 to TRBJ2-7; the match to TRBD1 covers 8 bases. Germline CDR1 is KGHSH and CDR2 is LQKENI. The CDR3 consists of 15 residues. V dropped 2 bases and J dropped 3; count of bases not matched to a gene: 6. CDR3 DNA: TGTGCCAGCTCACCAGGACAGGGAGGCTTCTACGAGCAGTACTTC. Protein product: CASSPGQGGFYEQYF. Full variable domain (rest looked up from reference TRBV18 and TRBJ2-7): NAGVMQNPRHLVRRRGQEARLRCSPMKGHSHVYWYRQLPEEGLKFMVYLQKENIIDESGMPKERFSAEFPKEGPSILRIQQVVRGDSAAYFCASSPGQGGFYEQYFGPGTRLTVT.

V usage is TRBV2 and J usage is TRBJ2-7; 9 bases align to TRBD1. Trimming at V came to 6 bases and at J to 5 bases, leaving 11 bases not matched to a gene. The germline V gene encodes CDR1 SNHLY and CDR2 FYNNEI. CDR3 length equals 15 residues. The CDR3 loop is CASRKKQGAVDEQYF. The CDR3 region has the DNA TGTGCCAGCAGGAAAAAACAGGGGGCCGTAGACGAGCAGTACTTC.

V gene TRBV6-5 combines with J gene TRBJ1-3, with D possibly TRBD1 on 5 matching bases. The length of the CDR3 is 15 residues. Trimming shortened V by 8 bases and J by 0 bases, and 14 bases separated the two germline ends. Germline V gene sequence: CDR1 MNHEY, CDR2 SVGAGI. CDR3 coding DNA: TGTGCCAGCGGCCGGAGCAGGGCCTCTGGAAACACCATATATTTT. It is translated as CASGRSRASGNTIYF.

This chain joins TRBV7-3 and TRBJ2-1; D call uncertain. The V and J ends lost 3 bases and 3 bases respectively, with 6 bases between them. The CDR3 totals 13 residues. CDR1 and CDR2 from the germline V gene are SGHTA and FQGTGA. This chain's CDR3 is CASSFTGYNEQFF. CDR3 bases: TGTGCCAGCAGCTTCACTGGCTACAATGAGCAGTTCTTC.

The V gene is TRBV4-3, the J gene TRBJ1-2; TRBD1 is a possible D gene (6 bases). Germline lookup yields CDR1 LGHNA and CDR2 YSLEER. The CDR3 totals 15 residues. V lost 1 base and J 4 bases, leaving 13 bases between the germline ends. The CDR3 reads CASSQVRGLPYGYTF. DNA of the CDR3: TGCGCCAGCAGCCAAGTCAGGGGATTGCCCTATGGCTACACCTTC.

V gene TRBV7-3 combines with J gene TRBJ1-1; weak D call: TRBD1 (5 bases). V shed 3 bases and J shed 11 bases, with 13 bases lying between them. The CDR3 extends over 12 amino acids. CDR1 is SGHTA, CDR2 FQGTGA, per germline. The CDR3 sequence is CASSFMGGDAFF. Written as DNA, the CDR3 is TGTGCCAGCAGCTTCATGGGGGGGGATGCTTTCTTT. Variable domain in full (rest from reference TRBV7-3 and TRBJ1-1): GAGVSQTPSNKVTEKGKYVELRCDPISGHTALYWYRQSLGQGPEFLIYFQGTGAADDSGLPNDRFFAVRPEGSVSTLKIQRTERGDSAVYLCASSFMGGDAFFGQGTRLTVV.